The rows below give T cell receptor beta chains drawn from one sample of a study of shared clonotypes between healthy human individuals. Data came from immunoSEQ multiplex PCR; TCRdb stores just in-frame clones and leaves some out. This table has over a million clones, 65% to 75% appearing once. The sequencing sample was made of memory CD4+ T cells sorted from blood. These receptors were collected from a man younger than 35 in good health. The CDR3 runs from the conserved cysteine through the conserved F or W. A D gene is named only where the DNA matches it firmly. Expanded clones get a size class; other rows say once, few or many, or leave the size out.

DNA: TGCGCCAGCTCCATGGGGGGCACCACAGATACGCAGTATTTT
CDR3: CASSMGGTTDTQYF
J: TRBJ2-3
size: .
D: .
V: TRBV5-1

DNA: TGTGCCAGCAGCAAGGGACTCATTGTCGGGAACGAGCAGTACTTC
CDR3: CASSKGLIVGNEQYF
J: TRBJ2-7
size: once
D: .
V: TRBV5-6

DNA: TGTGCCGCTGGCGGCGGACAGGGGTTGGAGACCCAGTACTTC
CDR3: CAAGGGQGLETQYF
J: TRBJ2-5
size: .
D: TRBD1
V: TRBV7-8

DNA: TGTGCCAGCAGTTACTCGTTCGGACTGGAGAATTCACCCCTCCACTTT
CDR3: CASSYSFGLENSPLHF
J: TRBJ1-6
size: .
D: .
V: TRBV6-5

DNA: TGTGCCAGCAGGCCGGACGGCACTAACTATGGCTACACCTTC
CDR3: CASRPDGTNYGYTF
J: TRBJ1-2
size: few
D: .
V: TRBV2

DNA: TGTGCCAGCAGCTCCGGACAGGGGTCCTTTGGCTACACCTTC
CDR3: CASSSGQGSFGYTF
J: TRBJ1-2
size: .
D: TRBD1
V: TRBV11-2

DNA: TGTGCCAGCTCATCGGGACAGGGGTTTGATGGCTACACCTTC
CDR3: CASSSGQGFDGYTF
J: TRBJ1-2
size: once
D: TRBD1
V: TRBV18

DNA: TGTGCCAGCTCATCCGGGGGCGCGTTGGCTGAAGCTTTCTTT
CDR3: CASSSGGALAEAFF
J: TRBJ1-1
size: .
D: .
V: TRBV18

DNA: TGTGCCATCAGTGAGAATGGAAAGATCTACGGAGAGACCCAGTACTTC
CDR3: CAISENGKIYGETQYF
J: TRBJ2-5
size: .
D: .
V: TRBV10-3

DNA: TGTGCCAGTAGTCGACAGGTCTCTGGGGCCAACGTCCTGACTTTC
CDR3: CASSRQVSGANVLTF
J: TRBJ2-6
size: .
D: .
V: TRBV19

DNA: TGTGCCAGCAGCAAACGCGGACGGTGGGAAAAACTGTTTTTT
CDR3: CASSKRGRWEKLFF
J: TRBJ1-4
size: .
D: .
V: TRBV28

DNA: TGTGCCAGCAGCAAAATCATGGATGAGCAGTTCTTC
CDR3: CASSKIMDEQFF
J: TRBJ2-1
size: .
D: .
V: TRBV21-1

DNA: TGTGCCAGCAGCCTAACCTTAAATCAGCCCCAGCATTTT
CDR3: CASSLTLNQPQHF
J: TRBJ1-5
size: .
D: .
V: TRBV6-1

DNA: TGTGCCAGTAGTCCCCGGGGTATCGGGAGAAGCTCTGAGCAGTTCTTC
CDR3: CASSPRGIGRSSEQFF
J: TRBJ2-1
size: .
D: .
V: TRBV19

DNA: TGTGCCAGCAGACCCCCGGGACAGGCAGTCGGCGAGCAGTACTTC
CDR3: CASRPPGQAVGEQYF
J: TRBJ2-7
size: .
D: TRBD1
V: TRBV6-6

DNA: TGTGCCTGGAGAGTTCTCAGGGCCCTTTACGAGCAGTACTTC
CDR3: CAWRVLRALYEQYF
J: TRBJ2-7
size: .
D: .
V: TRBV30

DNA: TGCGCCAGCAGTACCAGCTACAATGAGCAGTTCTTC
CDR3: CASSTSYNEQFF
J: TRBJ2-1
size: once
D: .
V: TRBV10-1

DNA: TGTGCCAGCAGTTTAGTACAGGGGGCAGGCGTTGAAAAACTGTTTTTT
CDR3: CASSLVQGAGVEKLFF
J: TRBJ1-4
size: .
D: TRBD1
V: TRBV28

DNA: TGCAGCGCCAGCGGGAGTCAGGGCGAGCAGTACTTC
CDR3: CSASGSQGEQYF
J: TRBJ2-7
size: .
D: TRBD2
V: TRBV29-1

DNA: TGCAGCGTTGGGACAGGGGGCTTGAATGAGCAGTTCTTC
CDR3: CSVGTGGLNEQFF
J: TRBJ2-1
size: .
D: TRBD1
V: TRBV29-1

DNA: TGTGCCTGGAGCATAGGCGGGAGGGGGGCCTACAATGAGCAGTTCTTC
CDR3: CAWSIGGRGAYNEQFF
J: TRBJ2-1
size: .
D: TRBD2
V: TRBV30

DNA: TGTGCCAGCAGCTTAGGTATGGGCTTAAATGAGCAGTTCTTC
CDR3: CASSLGMGLNEQFF
J: TRBJ2-1
size: .
D: .
V: TRBV2

DNA: TGTGCCTGGAGCCTCCCCACCCCCAGCCGGGACAGGGTCAGGAGTGGCTACACCTTC
CDR3: CAWSLPTPSRDRVRSGYTF
J: TRBJ1-2
size: .
D: TRBD1
V: TRBV30

DNA: TGTGCCAGCAGCTTGGATGCAGGGGGGAGCGAGCAGTACTTC
CDR3: CASSLDAGGSEQYF
J: TRBJ2-7
size: .
D: .
V: TRBV5-6